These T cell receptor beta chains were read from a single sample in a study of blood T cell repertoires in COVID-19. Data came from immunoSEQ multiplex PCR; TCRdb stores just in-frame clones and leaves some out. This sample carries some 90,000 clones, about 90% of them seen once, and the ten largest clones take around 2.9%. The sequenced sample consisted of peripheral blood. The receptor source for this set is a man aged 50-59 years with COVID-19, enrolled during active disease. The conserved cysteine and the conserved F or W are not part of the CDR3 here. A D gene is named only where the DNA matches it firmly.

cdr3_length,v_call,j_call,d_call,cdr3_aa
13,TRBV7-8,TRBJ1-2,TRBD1,ASSTRTGPLYGYT
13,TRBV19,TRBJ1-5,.,ASSIYSLFVQPQH
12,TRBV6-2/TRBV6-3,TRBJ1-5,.,ASSYWGDNQPQH
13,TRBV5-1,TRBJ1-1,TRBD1,ASYLTGARDTEAF
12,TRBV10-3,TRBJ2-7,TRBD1,AISERQGSYEQY
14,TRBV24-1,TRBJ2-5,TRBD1,ATSASGQGAGETQY
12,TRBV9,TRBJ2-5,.,ASSVDSLQETQY
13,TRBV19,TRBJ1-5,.,ASSNTGVSNQPQH
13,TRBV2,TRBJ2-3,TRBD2,ASSRAGGLADTQY
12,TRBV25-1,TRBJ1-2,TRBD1,ASSDSDRVYGYT
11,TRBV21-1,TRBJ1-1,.,ARGCGRESVAF
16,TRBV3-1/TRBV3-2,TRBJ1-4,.,ASRQTFGHSNGNEKLF
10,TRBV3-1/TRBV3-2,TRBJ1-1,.,ASSQGRVKAF
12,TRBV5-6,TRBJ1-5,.,ASSFGQSNQPQH
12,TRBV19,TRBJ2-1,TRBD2,ASRVSGGDNEQF
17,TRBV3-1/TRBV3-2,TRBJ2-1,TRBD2,ASSQDTLAGFLQSNEQF
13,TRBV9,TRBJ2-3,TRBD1,ASSVSGQDTDTQY
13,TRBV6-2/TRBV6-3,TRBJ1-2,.,ASSPRRRGNYGYT
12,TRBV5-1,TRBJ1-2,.,ASSPGTFNYGYT
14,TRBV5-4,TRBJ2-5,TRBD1,ASSSHRGQGEETQY
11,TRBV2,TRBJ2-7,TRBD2,AQGGLARYEQY
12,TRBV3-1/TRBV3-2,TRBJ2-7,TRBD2,ASSQTQAGGEQY
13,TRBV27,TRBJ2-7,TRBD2,ASSSLAGGPYEQY
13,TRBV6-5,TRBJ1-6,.,ASSYGASYNSPLH
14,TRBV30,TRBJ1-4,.,AWRVLDIGANEKLF
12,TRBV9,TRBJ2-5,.,ASSVFGGQETQY
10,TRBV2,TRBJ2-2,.,AIIGGTGELF
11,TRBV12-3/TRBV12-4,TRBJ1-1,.,ASTLSEYTEAF
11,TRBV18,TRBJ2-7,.,ASSPPESYEQY
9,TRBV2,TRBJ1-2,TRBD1,ASNVGGGYT
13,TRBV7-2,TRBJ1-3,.,ASSLPSGLRASIY
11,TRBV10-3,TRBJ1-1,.,AISTDKNTEAF
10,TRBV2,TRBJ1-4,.,ASSGQLEQLF
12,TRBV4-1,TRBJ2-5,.,ASSQGGSWGTQY
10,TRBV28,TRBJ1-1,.,ASSLFAGEAF